This T cell receptor beta chain emerged from a study of T-cell reconstitution after alpha-beta-depleted transplantation in children. General study points: Several hundred graft clones that had expanded were reportedly the source of alpha-beta T cells about two months after transplant. Hyperexpanded clones declined; after one year, newly produced T cells mostly supplied diversity.

The germline CDR1 and CDR2 sequences are SQVTM and ANQGSEA. The CDR3 is made up of 21 amino acids. V lost 5 bases and J lost 7; bases outside the gene matches: 25. Concerning this clonotype itself: Its target is unknown.

Unique molecular identifiers were used to barcode this TCRbeta library. MiXCR was run by TCRdb on the PCR reads, yielding one entry per CDR3 protein. The sample lists hundreds of thousands of distinct CDR3 sequences, approximately 15% occurring once. The sequencing here drew on PBMCs, mostly from graft donor cells, taken 360 days after TCRalphabeta/CD19-depleted stem cell transplant. This chain links TRBV29-1 with TRBJ2-1, with 14 bases lining up with TRBD2. The TCR originated in a male patient aged 10-17 years who had a stem cell transplant for acute lymphoblastic leukemia, so the T cells may come from the graft donor. CDR3 region: CSVKLKGFWLTGTSGRNEQFF. The CDR3 nucleotides read TGCAGCGTTAAGCTGAAGGGGTTCTGGTTAACCGGGACTAGCGGGAGAAATGAGCAGTTCTTC.